Listed below are T cell receptor beta chains from one sample, sequenced in a study of blood T cells in healthy people across ages. TCRdb passed the 5' RACE reads through MiXCR, listing each CDR3 protein once. The sample has 800,000 to 900,000 distinct CDR3 sequences, less than 80% seen once. The sequenced material came from blood. These receptor sequences come from a man aged 30 to 45 in good health. CDR3s include the opening cysteine and the closing phenylalanine or tryptophan. The D gene is left open where the match is weak. Rows give clone size only sometimes, using once, few, many, or a class for an expanded clone.

V: TRBV10-3
D: TRBD1
size: .
J: TRBJ2-4
CDR3: CAISGQGIQYF
DNA: TGTGCCATCAGTGGACAGGGCATTCAGTACTTC

V: TRBV11-3
D: TRBD1
size: .
J: TRBJ2-3
CDR3: CASNLGTALTDTQYF
DNA: TGTGCCAGCAACCTCGGGACAGCCCTCACAGATACGCAGTATTTT

V: TRBV25-1
D: .
size: .
J: TRBJ2-6
CDR3: CASSEYVSSGANVLTF
DNA: TGTGCCAGCAGTGAATACGTCAGCTCTGGGGCCAACGTCCTGACTTTC

V: TRBV7-2
D: .
size: .
J: TRBJ2-6
CDR3: CASSPTTSSGANVLTF
DNA: TGTGCTAGCAGCCCCACCACCAGCTCTGGGGCCAACGTCCTGACTTTC

V: TRBV7-9
D: .
size: few
J: TRBJ2-6
CDR3: CASSLSIPGANVLTF
DNA: TGTGCCAGCAGCCTGTCCATCCCTGGGGCCAACGTCCTGACTTTC

V: TRBV9
D: .
size: .
J: TRBJ2-3
CDR3: CASSVVGSGTDTQYF
DNA: TGTGCCAGCAGCGTAGTAGGTAGCGGCACAGATACGCAGTATTTT

V: TRBV27
D: .
size: .
J: TRBJ2-1
CDR3: CASSLLVVNEQFF
DNA: TGTGCCAGCAGTTTATTGGTCGTAAATGAGCAGTTCTTC

V: TRBV7-6
D: TRBD2
size: .
J: TRBJ2-1
CDR3: CACSRGVERGANNEQFF
DNA: TGTGCCTGCAGCCGTGGAGTCGAGCGGGGGGCTAACAATGAGCAGTTCTTC

V: TRBV10-3
D: .
size: .
J: TRBJ1-1
CDR3: CAISGGITGMNTEAFF
DNA: TGTGCCATCAGTGGAGGGATAACAGGGATGAACACTGAAGCTTTCTTT

V: TRBV24-1
D: TRBD1
size: few
J: TRBJ2-3
CDR3: CATSARGQGRADTQYF
DNA: TGTGCCACCAGTGCCCGTGGACAGGGTAGGGCAGATACGCAGTATTTT

V: TRBV7-9
D: TRBD1
size: few
J: TRBJ2-7
CDR3: CASSTRTGGKYEQYF
DNA: TGTGCCAGCAGCACCCGGACAGGGGGCAAATACGAGCAGTACTTC

V: TRBV5-1
D: TRBD2
size: .
J: TRBJ2-3
CDR3: CASSPTAGGITDTQYF
DNA: TGCGCCAGCAGCCCCACTGCGGGGGGTATCACAGATACGCAGTATTTT

V: TRBV20-1
D: TRBD2
size: .
J: TRBJ2-5
CDR3: CSARPRIAGGLETPYF
DNA: TGCAGTGCTAGACCCCGGATAGCGGGGGGGCTGGAGACCCCGTACTTC

V: TRBV6-6
D: TRBD2
size: .
J: TRBJ2-1
CDR3: CASSYTGSGGLNEQFF
DNA: TGTGCCAGCAGTTACACAGGTAGCGGGGGGCTCAATGAGCAGTTCTTC

V: TRBV7-9
D: TRBD1
size: .
J: TRBJ1-6
CDR3: CATDPFAGQGNSPLHF
DNA: TGTGCCACCGACCCCTTCGCGGGACAGGGTAATTCACCCCTCCACTTT

V: TRBV27
D: .
size: few
J: TRBJ2-7
CDR3: CASSLYLSDPYEQYF
DNA: TGTGCCAGCAGTTTATACCTGTCGGACCCCTACGAGCAGTACTTC

V: TRBV6-5
D: TRBD2
size: .
J: TRBJ2-7
CDR3: CASSQRTSLNEQYF
DNA: TGTGCCAGCAGTCAAAGGACTAGCCTGAACGAGCAGTACTTC

V: TRBV18
D: .
size: .
J: TRBJ2-3
CDR3: CASSPPKSGQLHTDTQYF
DNA: TGTGCCAGCTCACCACCAAAATCCGGACAGCTACACACAGATACGCAGTATTTT

V: TRBV20-1
D: TRBD1
size: few
J: TRBJ2-1
CDR3: CSAGQGTYNEQFF
DNA: TGCAGTGCTGGACAGGGGACCTACAATGAGCAGTTCTTC

V: TRBV20-1
D: .
size: .
J: TRBJ2-5
CDR3: CSARDWAGPPLFQETQYF
DNA: TGCAGTGCTAGAGATTGGGCGGGGCCACCACTCTTCCAAGAGACCCAGTACTTC

V: TRBV20-1
D: .
size: .
J: TRBJ2-3
CDR3: CSGASGSGTDTQYF
DNA: TGCAGTGGGGCCTCGGGGTCGGGCACAGATACGCAGTATTTT

V: TRBV6-2/TRBV6-3
D: .
size: few
J: TRBJ2-3
CDR3: CASSLVGYETDTQYF
DNA: TGTGCCAGCAGTTTGGTGGGTTACGAGACAGATACGCAGTATTTT

V: TRBV10-3
D: TRBD2
size: .
J: TRBJ2-1
CDR3: CAISESMGGRYNEQFF
DNA: TGTGCCATCAGTGAGTCGATGGGCGGGAGATACAATGAGCAGTTCTTC

V: TRBV20-1
D: .
size: few
J: TRBJ2-1
CDR3: CSARDSGSMYNEQFF
DNA: TGCAGTGCTAGAGATAGTGGGTCAATGTACAATGAGCAGTTCTTC

V: TRBV20-1
D: .
size: .
J: TRBJ2-7
CDR3: CSARLLGPYEQYF
DNA: TGCAGTGCTAGACTCCTGGGGCCCTACGAGCAGTACTTC

V: TRBV6-2/TRBV6-3
D: TRBD2
size: .
J: TRBJ2-1
CDR3: CASRIAGGKAYNEQFF
DNA: TGTGCCAGCAGAATAGCGGGGGGGAAGGCCTACAATGAGCAGTTCTTC

V: TRBV4-2
D: .
size: .
J: TRBJ1-4
CDR3: CASSQETSEKLFF
DNA: TGTGCCAGCAGCCAAGAAACAAGCGAAAAACTGTTTTTT

V: TRBV27
D: .
size: .
J: TRBJ2-7
CDR3: CASSLGGASDEQYF
DNA: TGTGCCAGCAGTTTAGGGGGAGCTAGCGACGAGCAGTACTTC

V: TRBV2
D: TRBD2
size: .
J: TRBJ2-4
CDR3: CASSRLAGRNIQYF
DNA: TGTGCCAGCAGTCGACTAGCGGGGAGAAACATTCAGTACTTC

V: TRBV7-6
D: TRBD1
size: .
J: TRBJ1-4
CDR3: CASSLGDSRNEKLFF
DNA: TGTGCCAGCAGCTTAGGGGACAGCCGTAATGAAAAACTGTTTTTT

V: TRBV6-5
D: .
size: .
J: TRBJ2-5
CDR3: CASSYHRAQETQYF
DNA: TGTGCCAGCAGTTACCACAGGGCCCAAGAGACCCAGTACTTC

V: TRBV4-3
D: .
size: few
J: TRBJ2-7
CDR3: CASSQDQVGYYEQYF
DNA: TGCGCCAGCAGCCAAGATCAGGTGGGATACTACGAGCAGTACTTC

V: TRBV4-2
D: .
size: .
J: TRBJ2-4
CDR3: CASSQNIQDSQNIQYF
DNA: TGTGCCAGCAGCCAAAATATACAGGACTCCCAAAACATTCAGTACTTC

V: TRBV29-1
D: .
size: .
J: TRBJ2-7
CDR3: CSVGQGFSYEQYF
DNA: TGCAGCGTAGGGCAGGGGTTTTCCTACGAGCAGTACTTC

V: TRBV24-1
D: .
size: .
J: TRBJ2-3
CDR3: CATSDWIRTDTQYF
DNA: TGTGCCACCAGTGACTGGATCCGCACAGATACGCAGTATTTT

V: TRBV4-2
D: TRBD1
size: once
J: TRBJ1-4
CDR3: CASSRSQGVNEKLFF
DNA: TGTGCCAGCAGCCGCTCACAGGGGGTTAATGAAAAACTGTTTTTT

V: TRBV4-3
D: .
size: .
J: TRBJ1-1
CDR3: CASSPYREGPTEAFF
DNA: TGCGCCAGCAGCCCCTACAGGGAGGGTCCCACTGAAGCTTTCTTT